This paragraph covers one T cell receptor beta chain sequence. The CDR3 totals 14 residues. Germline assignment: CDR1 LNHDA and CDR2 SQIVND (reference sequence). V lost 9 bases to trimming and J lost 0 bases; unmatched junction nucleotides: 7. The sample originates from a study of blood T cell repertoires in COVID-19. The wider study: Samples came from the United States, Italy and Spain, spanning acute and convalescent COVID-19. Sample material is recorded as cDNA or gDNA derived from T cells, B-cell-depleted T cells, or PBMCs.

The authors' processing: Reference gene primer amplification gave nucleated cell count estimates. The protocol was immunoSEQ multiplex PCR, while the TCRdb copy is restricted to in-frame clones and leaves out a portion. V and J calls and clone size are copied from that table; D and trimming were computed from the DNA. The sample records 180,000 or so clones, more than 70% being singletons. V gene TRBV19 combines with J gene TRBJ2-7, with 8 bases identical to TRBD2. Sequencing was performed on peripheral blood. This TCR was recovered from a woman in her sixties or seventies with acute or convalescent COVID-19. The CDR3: CASCNGRASYEQYF. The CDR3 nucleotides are TGTGCCAGCTGCAACGGGAGGGCCTCCTACGAGCAGTACTTC.